The 20 T cell receptor beta chains below come from one sample, sequenced in a study of shared clonotypes between healthy human individuals. This table comes from immunoSEQ multiplex PCR, and its TCRdb copy is limited to in-frame clones, with some not included. This sample has fewer than 850,000 clones; 55% to 75% occur once, and the top ten carry about 1.8%. The source material was memory CD4+ T cells sorted from blood. Documented subset: CD45RA-negative fraction. The source of these receptors is a woman in her 30s in good health.

This clone was observed once. This chain uses TRBV5-1 with TRBJ2-7; TRBD2 agrees at 10 bases. V was pared by 5 bases and J by 5 bases, with 7 bases of the junction left unmatched. There are 14 residues in the CDR3. Germline assignment: CDR1 SGHRS and CDR2 YFSETQ. Written as DNA, the CDR3 is TGCGCCAGCAGGCGAGCGGGAGGGGACCACGAGCAGTACTTC. Translating gives CASRRAGGDHEQYF. Complete variable domain (other parts from reference TRBV5-1 and TRBJ2-7): KAGVTQTPRYLIKTRGQQVTLSCSPISGHRSVSWYQQTPGQGLQFLFEYFSETQRNKGNFPGRFSGRQFSNSRSEMNVSTLELGDSALYLCASRRAGGDHEQYFGPGTRLTVT.

The chain has TRBV20-1 and TRBJ2-3; D is uncertain. Germline CDR1 reads DFQATT; CDR2 reads SNEGSKA (reference sequence). The V end lost 5 bases, the J end lost 6 bases, and 9 bases lay between the germline ends. The length of the CDR3 is 11 residues. The CDR3 region is CSAPNFDTQYF. DNA of the CDR3: TGCAGTGCTCCTAACTTCGATACGCAGTATTTT.

The genes are TRBV7-9 and TRBJ1-1; D ambiguous. Per the germline V gene, CDR1 is SEHNR and CDR2 is FQNEAQ (reference sequence). The V end was cut by 3 bases, the J end by 11 bases, with 13 bases between. This CDR3 comprises 12 residues. The CDR3 protein is CASSFQAQGAFF. DNA for the CDR3: TGTGCCAGCAGCTTTCAGGCCCAAGGCGCTTTCTTT.

The gene calls are TRBV18 and TRBJ2-1; D is perhaps TRBD1 (6 bases). The CDR3 length is 19 residues. The V end lost 1 base, the J end lost 2 bases, and 21 bases lay between the germline ends. CDR1 is KGHSH, CDR2 LQKENI, per germline. CDR3 sequence: CASSPLAQGARLPYNEQFF. DNA of the CDR3: TGTGCCAGCTCACCACTCGCACAGGGAGCCCGTTTGCCCTACAATGAGCAGTTCTTC.

This clone was counted between two and nine times. This chain links TRBV9 with TRBJ2-2; D might be TRBD1 (6 bases). V gave up 3 bases and J gave up 1 base, with 10 bases separating them. Looked up from germline, CDR1 is SGDLS and CDR2 is YYNGEE. CDR3 size: 15 residues. CDR3 coding DNA: TGTGCCAGCAGCGCCGGGACACTGAACACCGGGGAGCTGTTTTTT. This translates into CASSAGTLNTGELFF.

The chain recombines TRBV6-4 with TRBJ2-1; D unresolved. CDR1 MRHNA and CDR2 SNTAGT come from the germline V gene. Trimming cost V 2 bases and J 0 bases, with 11 bases left between them. CDR3 length: 16 amino acids. The CDR3 region has the DNA TGTGCCAGCAGTGACCGGACCGTCAGCTCCTACAATGAGCAGTTCTTC. Encoded protein: CASSDRTVSSYNEQFF.

V usage is TRBV6-1 and J usage is TRBJ1-2; D is unclear. The V gene's germline CDR1 is MNHNS and CDR2 SASEGT. The CDR3 runs to 9 residues. Trimming pared 10 bases from V and 7 bases from J, leaving 7 bases between. The CDR3 loop reads CATYPGYTF. The CDR3 coding sequence is TGTGCCACCTATCCTGGCTACACCTTC.

V usage is TRBV30 and J usage is TRBJ1-5; TRBD1 is a possible D gene (5 bases). CDR3 length equals 13 residues. Germline-derived CDR1 and CDR2 are GTSNPN and SVGIG (reference sequence). V lost 6 bases and J lost 4, with 13 bases in between. CDR3 nucleotide sequence: TGTGCCTGCCAACCGGGACGGAATCAGCCCCAGCATTTT. This gives the protein CACQPGRNQPQHF.

This clone was picked up a small number of times. Its ends do not fully match the called genes, so a read error is possible. The gene calls are TRBV30 and TRBJ2-7, with D perhaps matching TRBD2 (7 bases). The CDR3 contains 14 residues. Germline CDR1 and CDR2: GTSNPN and SVGIG (reference sequence). The CDR3 protein is CAWRVTAGAYGQYF. The CDR3 region has the DNA TGTGCCTGGAGGGTCACTGCGGGGGCCTACGGGCAGTACTTC.

V and J are TRBV4-1 and TRBJ2-2; D unresolved. CDR1 is MGHRA and CDR2 is YSYEKL in the germline V gene. This CDR3 contains 15 residues. The V end was cut by 1 base, the J end by 8 bases, with 14 bases between. The CDR3 here is CASSQARPDGGELFF. CDR3 bases: TGCGCCAGCAGCCAAGCTAGGCCGGACGGGGGGGAGCTGTTTTTT.

V is TRBV4-1 and J is TRBJ1-2, with no clear D. V gave up 1 base and J gave up 2 bases, with 8 bases separating them. Per germline, CDR1 MGHRA and CDR2 YSYEKL. The CDR3 runs 14 residues. In DNA, the CDR3 is TGCGCCAGCAGCCAAGGTGTGGGAAACTATGGCTACACCTTC. Translated: CASSQGVGNYGYTF.

J is TRBJ2-7 and V is TRBV9; tentatively, D is TRBD2 (6 bases). V lost 0 bases, J lost 8 bases, and 18 bases lay in between. Germline CDR1 and CDR2: SGDLS and YYNGEE. There are 15 residues in the CDR3. CDR3 sequence reads: CASSVEGDSLRKQYF. The CDR3 DNA sequence: TGTGCCAGCAGCGTAGAAGGGGACTCGCTTCGCAAGCAGTACTTC.

The chain is built from TRBV19 and TRBJ1-1; D is unclear. V was cut by 7 bases and J by 6 bases, with 24 bases left in between. CDR3 size: 16 residues. Germline loops: CDR1 LNHDA, CDR2 SQIVND (reference sequence). CDR3 bases: TGTGCCAGTACCTCCACCCCGGGCTCCCTAAGAGCTGAAGCTTTCTTT. Residues: CASTSTPGSLRAEAFF.

This sequence joins TRBV28 and TRBJ1-2; TRBD1 matches 8 bases. The germline V gene has CDR1 MDHEN and CDR2 SYDVKM. This CDR3 region has 17 residues. V trimming: 3 bases; J trimming: 1 base; junction bases outside the gene matches: 10. The CDR3 reads CASSLRGQGTHNYGYTF. CDR3 bases: TGTGCCAGCAGTTTGCGTGGACAGGGCACCCATAACTATGGCTACACCTTC.

The gene calls are TRBV5-1 and TRBJ1-4; possible D gene TRBD1, 5 bases. V was shortened by 4 bases and J by 6 bases, with 10 bases between the two germline ends. Germline CDR1 is SGHRS and CDR2 is YFSETQ. This CDR3 has 13 amino acids. CDR3 in amino acids: CASSDRGHEKLFF. In nucleotides, the CDR3 is TGCGCCAGCAGCGATAGGGGACATGAAAAACTGTTTTTT.

The chain combines TRBV25-1 with TRBJ2-5; tentatively, D is TRBD1 (6 bases). The CDR3 is 14 amino acids. Per the germline V gene, CDR1 is MGHDK and CDR2 is SYGVNS. V was clipped by 4 bases and J by 0 bases, with 9 bases between them. The CDR3 DNA reads TGTGCCAGCAGTGCCAGGGGAAACCAAGAGACCCAGTACTTC. As protein: CASSARGNQETQYF. Variable domain in full (rest from reference TRBV25-1 and TRBJ2-5): EADIYQTPRYLVIGTGKKITLECSQTMGHDKMYWYQQDPGMELHLIHYSYGVNSTEKGDLSSESTVSRIRTEHFPLTLESARPSHTSQYLCASSARGNQETQYFGPGTRLLVL.

J is TRBJ1-2 and V is TRBV5-1; no clear D gene. The V gene's germline CDR1 is SGHRS and CDR2 YFSETQ. Trimming shortened V by 0 bases and J by 0 bases, and 3 bases separated the two germline ends. The CDR3 extends over 13 amino acids. CDR3 loop: CASSLETNYGYTF. In DNA, the CDR3 is TGCGCCAGCAGCTTGGAGACTAACTATGGCTACACCTTC. The full variable domain, with the rest looked up from reference TRBV5-1 and TRBJ1-2, is KAGVTQTPRYLIKTRGQQVTLSCSPISGHRSVSWYQQTPGQGLQFLFEYFSETQRNKGNFPGRFSGRQFSNSRSEMNVSTLELGDSALYLCASSLETNYGYTFGSGTRLTVV.

This clone occurred once. Here the CDR3 DNA reads TGTGCCAGCAGCTTGGGGACAGGGATTATAGGTGAAAAACTGTTTTTT. Translating gives CASSLGTGIIGEKLFF. The V and J genes are TRBV28 and TRBJ1-4, with 9 bases fitting TRBD1. Germline V gene lookup returns CDR1 MDHEN and CDR2 SYDVKM. The CDR3 has 16 amino acids. Trimming removed 6 bases from V and 7 bases from J; junction bases left unmatched: 12.

V gene TRBV6-1 combines with J gene TRBJ2-7, with D possibly being TRBD1 (5 bases). Trimming left V 6 bases short and J 0 bases short, with 12 bases between. This CDR3 is 14 amino acids long. Germline V CDR1 and CDR2: MNHNS, SASEGT. The CDR3 reads CASSRTFFSYEQYF. The CDR3 DNA reads TGTGCCAGCAGCCGGACATTCTTCTCCTACGAGCAGTACTTC.

This clone was seen repeatedly, ten times or more. The chain has TRBV6-1 and TRBJ1-2; perhaps TRBD1 as D (5 bases). The CDR3 spans 13 residues. Germline loops: CDR1 MNHNS, CDR2 SASEGT. V was pared by 8 bases and J by 8 bases, with 18 bases between. The CDR3 here is CASQARGLHGYTF. The CDR3 bases are TGTGCCAGCCAGGCCCGGGGCTTACACGGCTACACCTTC.